This T cell receptor (beta chain) is from a study of blood T cells in healthy people across ages. Study results and caveats: Observed TCR beta diversity showed a strong correlation with the percentage of naive T cells as measured by flow cytometry. With donor CMV status unknown, expanded clonotype changes were possibly confounded.

Note on this clonotype: Its cognate antigen is unknown.

The V and J ends lost 4 bases and 6 bases respectively, with 7 bases between them. Germline CDR1 reads DFQATT; CDR2 reads SNEGSKA (reference sequence). The CDR3 consists of 11 residues. Primers used in a second PCR of roughly 6 to 11 cycles were a sample-barcoded 5' primer and a J-beta primer mix. Every sample returned 2.5 million or more CDR3-containing paired-end reads. MiXCR was run by TCRdb on the 5' RACE reads, yielding one entry per CDR3 protein. The data show hundreds of thousands of distinct CDR3 sequences, around two fifths seen once. V is TRBV20-1 and J is TRBJ2-1; a weak D match, TRBD2 (5 bases). The sequenced sample was blood. This clonotype was obtained from a man older than 75 in good health. The CDR3 nucleotides are TGCAGTGCTATTGGGAGCAATGAGCAGTTCTTC. Its protein product is CSAIGSNEQFF.